This is a list of T cell receptor beta chains from one sample in a study of cytomegalovirus exposure and HLA in healthy donors. The data were produced by immunoSEQ multiplex PCR, yet TCRdb's version contains in-frame clones alone and is incomplete. The table has 60,000 to 70,000 clones, around 92% seen once; the top ten hold approximately 5%. The specimen was PBMCs. The receptors here all came from a man aged 18 to 30 in good health and CMV-seropositive. Each CDR3 is given with its conserved first and last residue. The D gene is left open where the match is weak. For some rows the clone size is stated as once, few or many, or as a class when expanded; others skip it.

J,D,V,size,CDR3,DNA
TRBJ2-3,TRBD2,TRBV30,-,CAFGGDYTQYF,TGTGCCTTCGGGGGGGACTATACGCAGTATTTT
TRBJ2-7,TRBD2,TRBV28,-,CASSGGTGIDSGGQYF,TGTGCCAGCAGTGGGGGGACTGGAATCGACTCGGGGGGGCAGTACTTC
TRBJ2-5,-,TRBV27,few,CASSSSTDPQETQYF,TGTGCCAGCAGTTCGTCGACAGACCCCCAAGAGACCCAGTACTTC
TRBJ1-5,-,TRBV5-6,-,CASSPRGDLGNQPQHF,TGTGCCAGCAGCCCCCGGGGGGATTTAGGGAATCAGCCCCAGCATTTT
TRBJ2-7,TRBD2,TRBV30,-,CAWLPGLAGRHYEQYF,TGTGCCTGGCTGCCGGGACTAGCGGGAAGACATTACGAGCAGTACTTC
TRBJ2-3,TRBD1,TRBV11-2,-,CASSIQGVGTTDTQYF,TGTGCCAGCAGCATACAGGGGGTGGGGACTACAGATACGCAGTATTTT
TRBJ2-7,TRBD2,TRBV4-2,-,CASSQEGPSGWSYEQYF,TGTGCCAGCAGCCAAGAAGGCCCTAGCGGATGGTCCTACGAGCAGTACTTC
TRBJ2-1,-,TRBV18,-,CASSPPDWGQFF,TGTGCCAGCTCACCACCGGACTGGGGGCAGTTCTTC
TRBJ2-1,-,TRBV4-2,-,CASSPSMDSHEQFF,TGTGCCAGCAGCCCCTCGATGGACTCCCATGAGCAGTTCTTC
TRBJ2-1,TRBD2,TRBV2,once,CASSASGLAGYNEQFF,TGTGCCAGCAGTGCCTCCGGGCTAGCGGGTTACAATGAGCAGTTCTTC
TRBJ2-7,TRBD2,TRBV13,once,CASSPLGGSSYEQYF,TGTGCCAGCAGCCCTCTGGGGGGGAGCTCCTACGAGCAGTACTTC
TRBJ2-7,TRBD2,TRBV5-1,-,CASSWAGGTSGSEQYF,TGCGCCAGCAGCTGGGCGGGGGGGACTAGCGGCTCCGAGCAGTACTTC
TRBJ2-1,TRBD1,TRBV2,-,CACTDRDNEQFF,TGTGCCTGTACCGACAGGGATAATGAGCAGTTCTTC
TRBJ1-1,-,TRBV28,-,CASSFNLRVTEAFF,TGTGCCAGCAGTTTCAATTTACGGGTAACTGAAGCTTTCTTT
TRBJ2-5,-,TRBV5-4,-,CASSSGPPETQYF,TGTGCCAGCAGCTCCGGTCCCCCGGAGACCCAGTACTTC
TRBJ2-5,-,TRBV25-1,few,CASTPALLETQYF,TGTGCCAGCACGCCCGCCTTACTGGAGACCCAGTACTTC
TRBJ2-3,TRBD2,TRBV23-1,-,CASNSGTSGREGTDTQYF,TGCGCCAGCAACTCCGGGACTAGCGGGAGAGAGGGCACAGATACGCAGTATTTT
TRBJ1-1,TRBD1,TRBV27,-,CASVPGQGTNTEAFF,TGTGCCAGCGTCCCGGGACAGGGAACGAACACTGAAGCTTTCTTT
TRBJ2-5,-,TRBV10-3,-,CAISESMRNYQETQYF,TGTGCCATCAGTGAGTCGATGCGGAACTACCAAGAGACCCAGTACTTC
TRBJ2-1,TRBD2,TRBV19,few,CASSWSGTSGGNEQFF,TGTGCCAGTAGTTGGTCCGGGACTAGCGGGGGGAATGAGCAGTTCTTC
TRBJ2-7,TRBD2,TRBV2,-,CAIAFVREEFAAEQYF,TGTGCCATCGCTTTTGTCCGGGAGGAGTTCGCGGCCGAGCAGTACTTC
TRBJ2-1,-,TRBV6-6,-,CASSLTSSYNEQFF,TGTGCCAGCAGTTTGACTAGTTCCTACAATGAGCAGTTCTTC
TRBJ1-3,-,TRBV28,-,CASSLGGVGNTIYF,TGTGCCAGCAGTTTGGGAGGGGTCGGAAACACCATATATTTT
TRBJ2-7,TRBD1,TRBV18,-,CASPDRVNYEQYF,TGTGCCAGCCCGGACAGGGTAAACTACGAGCAGTACTTC
TRBJ2-5,TRBD1,TRBV4-1,-,CASRRQGGQETQYF,TGCGCCAGCAGGCGACAGGGGGGCCAAGAGACCCAGTACTTC
TRBJ1-4,-,TRBV7-9,-,CASSLASQGKFEKLFF,TGTGCCAGCAGCTTAGCTTCTCAGGGAAAGTTCGAAAAACTGTTTTTT
TRBJ1-2,-,TRBV4-1,few,CASSQEGVLYGYTF,TGCGCCAGCAGCCAAGAAGGGGTACTCTATGGCTACACCTTC
TRBJ2-3,-,TRBV5-1,-,CASSLEAGQDTQYF,TGCGCCAGCAGCTTGGAAGCGGGTCAAGATACGCAGTATTTT
TRBJ1-2,-,TRBV2,-,CASTGGETYGYTF,TGTGCCAGCACGGGAGGGGAAACCTATGGCTACACCTTC
TRBJ1-2,TRBD1,TRBV7-2,-,CASSLAAPGQGYGYTF,TGTGCCAGCAGCTTAGCTGCCCCGGGACAGGGGTATGGCTACACCTTC
TRBJ2-7,TRBD1,TRBV5-1,once,CASSFAPGQANEQYF,TGCGCCAGCAGCTTTGCACCGGGACAGGCGAACGAGCAGTACTTC
TRBJ1-3,-,TRBV15,-,CATSRDLISGNTIYF,TGTGCCACCAGCAGAGATCTTATCTCTGGAAACACCATATATTTT
TRBJ1-1,-,TRBV7-3,-,CASSLTARGRNTEAFF,TGTGCCAGCAGCTTAACGGCGCGGGGCAGGAACACTGAAGCTTTCTTT
TRBJ2-1,-,TRBV27,-,CASSTSAGSYNEQFF,TGTGCCAGCAGTACTTCTGCCGGGTCCTACAATGAGCAGTTCTTC
TRBJ2-2,TRBD2,TRBV30,once,CAWSGTTRELFF,TGTGCCTGGAGCGGGACTACCCGGGAGCTGTTTTTT
TRBJ2-3,TRBD1,TRBV27,-,CASSLSRDRGPTDTQYF,TGTGCCAGCAGTTTATCCCGGGACAGGGGGCCCACAGATACGCAGTATTTT
TRBJ2-3,TRBD2,TRBV28,-,CASSLYGGSTDTQYF,TGTGCCAGCAGTTTATACGGGGGGAGCACAGATACGCAGTATTTT
TRBJ1-2,-,TRBV7-6,-,CASSPQQGADYGYTF,TGTGCCAGCAGCCCCCAACAAGGGGCGGACTATGGCTACACCTTC
TRBJ2-1,TRBD2,TRBV9,-,CASSTTSGRSAYNEQFF,TGTGCCAGCAGCACGACTAGCGGGAGGTCCGCCTACAATGAGCAGTTCTTC
TRBJ1-2,-,TRBV29-1,-,CSVEDPGQPGDYGYTF,TGCAGCGTTGAAGATCCAGGACAGCCTGGAGACTATGGCTACACCTTC
TRBJ2-1,-,TRBV28,-,CASSSLRANEQFF,TGTGCCAGCTCCTCCCTTCGTGCGAATGAGCAGTTCTTC
TRBJ1-1,-,TRBV16,-,CASSRTTGYTEAFF,TGTGCCAGCAGCCGTACCACAGGCTACACTGAAGCTTTCTTT